The next 17 T cell receptor beta chains were all read from a single sample in a study of response to subunit inactivated influenza vaccine. TCRdb reanalysed the RT-PCR reads using MiXCR and keeps one entry per CDR3 protein. The data contain around 500,000 distinct CDR3 sequences, approximately 9.9% of them singletons. Sequenced here: PBMCs from blood, sampled 45 days after vaccination. Receptor source: a man aged 45-65 years who received an inactivated influenza vaccine.

This clonotype was detected a few times. The rearrangement joins TRBV3-1 to TRBJ1-2; 7 bases are a match to TRBD1. Germline V gene data show CDR1 as LGHDT and CDR2 as YNNKEL (reference sequence). This CDR3 contains 13 residues. V dropped 3 bases and J dropped 6; count of bases not matched to a gene: 4. CDR3 region: CASSHLQGNGYTF. The CDR3 DNA is TGTGCCAGCAGCCATCTACAGGGGAATGGCTACACCTTC.

This clonotype came up a few times. The rearrangement joins TRBV7-6 to TRBJ2-7; TRBD1 aligns across 11 bases. The J segment lost 9 bases and the V segment lost 5 bases, leaving 12 bases of the junction unmatched. The CDR3 loop spans 15 amino acids. CDR1 and CDR2 from the germline V gene are SGHVS and FNYEAQ. CDR3 coding DNA: TGTGCCAGCAGCAAGGGGACAGGGGGTCCCTTGGGGCAGTACTTC. It is translated as CASSKGTGGPLGQYF.

The table lists this clonotype with many counts. The rearrangement uses TRBV5-1 and TRBJ2-1; TRBD1 aligns across 9 bases. The V gene end was trimmed by 1 base and the J gene end by 7 bases; junction bases not matched to a gene: 6. The germline V gene encodes CDR1 SGHRS and CDR2 YFSETQ. CDR3 size: 15 residues. The CDR3 here is CASSLPGQGVNEQFF. Here the CDR3 DNA reads TGCGCCAGCAGCTTGCCGGGACAGGGTGTGAATGAGCAGTTCTTC.

Comments on this clonotype: This CDR3 is missing its conserved last phenylalanine or tryptophan, likely due to a read error. The chain recombines TRBV20-1 with TRBJ2-1; D is perhaps TRBD1 (6 bases). The CDR3 totals 12 residues. V lost 5 bases to trimming and J lost 9 bases, with 14 bases between them. The V gene's germline CDR1 is DFQATT and CDR2 SNEGSKA (reference sequence). Here the CDR3 DNA reads TGCAGTGCTCGGATGGGGGCTCCTGAGCAGTTCTTA. This encodes CSARMGAPEQFL.

The chain joins TRBV5-1 to TRBJ2-7; D unclear. V was clipped by 0 bases and J by 6 bases, with 13 bases between them. The CDR3 length is 14 residues. Germline V CDR1 and CDR2: SGHRS, YFSETQ. The CDR3 region is CASSLAVQSSEQYF. CDR3 DNA: TGCGCCAGCAGCTTGGCCGTCCAGAGTTCCGAGCAGTACTTC.

This clonotype was seen a few times. The chain employs TRBV27 and TRBJ2-3; D is ambiguous. The germline V gene encodes CDR1 MNHEY and CDR2 SMNVEV (reference sequence). V was trimmed by 5 bases and J by 3 bases, leaving 15 bases between them. CDR3 length: 15 residues. The CDR3 sequence is CASSPTKMTTDTQYF. The CDR3 DNA is TGTGCCAGCAGTCCTACGAAAATGACGACAGATACGCAGTATTTT.

Ten or more counts support this clonotype. The chain recombines TRBV7-2 with TRBJ1-1, with D possibly matching TRBD1 (5 bases). V lost 2 bases and J 1 base, leaving 8 bases between the germline ends. Germline-derived CDR1 and CDR2 are SGHTA and FQGNSA. The CDR3 length is 14 residues. The CDR3 loop reads CASSLHQGNTEAFF. CDR3 bases: TGTGCCAGCAGCTTACATCAGGGGAACACTGAAGCTTTCTTT.

CDR3 sequence (DNA): TGTGCCAGCAGCTTAGAAGCGGGGGGGTTTCGGGAGCAGTTCTTC. This translates into CASSLEAGGFREQFF. J is TRBJ2-1 and V is TRBV11-2; TRBD2 aligns across 10 bases. Germline V gene lookup returns CDR1 SGHAT and CDR2 FQNNGV. Trimming removed 0 bases from V and 10 bases from J; junction bases left unmatched: 6. This CDR3 region has 15 residues.

This clonotype was picked up a small number of times. The chain joins TRBV4-1 to TRBJ2-1, with D perhaps being TRBD1 or TRBD2 (6 bases each). CDR3 size: 12 residues. Germline values: CDR1 MGHRA, CDR2 YSYEKL. V lost 0 bases and J 15 bases, leaving 12 bases between the germline ends. DNA for the CDR3: TGCGCCAGCAGCCAAGATCCCGGGGGCTTGTTCTTC. Its protein is CASSQDPGGLFF.

The genes are TRBV5-6 and TRBJ2-5; no clear D. Trimming stripped 1 base from V and 0 bases from J, with 10 bases between. Germline assignment: CDR1 SGHDT and CDR2 YYEEEE. CDR3 size: 15 residues. The CDR3 DNA follows: TGTGCCAGCAGCTTGCCCCAGGAGCACCAAGAGACCCAGTACTTC. Residues: CASSLPQEHQETQYF.

This clonotype was counted a few times. The CDR3 region is CASSGSRDRRNYGYTF. Written as DNA, the CDR3 is TGTGCCAGCAGCGGATCTCGGGACAGAAGAAACTATGGCTACACCTTC. The chain uses TRBV9 and TRBJ1-2; 7 positions agree with TRBD1. V lost 3 bases and J lost 2; bases outside the gene matches: 10. Germline loops: CDR1 SGDLS, CDR2 YYNGEE. The CDR3 runs to 16 residues.

The chain is built from TRBV12-3 or TRBV12-4 and TRBJ1-1, with D perhaps TRBD1 (6 bases). Trimming took off 4 bases at V and 9 bases at J, with 21 bases between the two ends. The CDR3 extends over 15 amino acids. The chain's CDR3 is CASSSRTEVPPKAFF. CDR3 DNA sequence: TGTGCCAGCAGTTCACGGACAGAGGTCCCCCCGAAAGCTTTCTTT.

This clonotype was detected only a few times. The chain carries TRBV7-2 and TRBJ2-3; D ambiguous. Germline V gene sequence: CDR1 SGHTA, CDR2 FQGNSA. V shed 0 bases and J shed 2 bases, with 9 bases lying between them. The CDR3 runs 15 residues. DNA of the CDR3: TGTGCCAGCAGCTTAGCGAAGGGATACACAGATACGCAGTATTTT. It is translated as CASSLAKGYTDTQYF.

The chain's CDR3 is CASSHIPGQGFHEQYF. The CDR3, as DNA: TGTGCCAGCAGCCACATCCCGGGACAGGGCTTCCACGAGCAGTACTTC. The chain has TRBV11-2 and TRBJ2-7; 9 positions match TRBD1. With 5 bases clipped from V and 5 bases from J, the junction kept 13 bases outside the gene matches. CDR1 is SGHAT, CDR2 FQNNGV, per germline. This CDR3 comprises 16 residues.

This clonotype has only a few counts. The chain links TRBV7-2 to TRBJ1-5; D may be TRBD1 (6 bases). Trimming took off 5 bases at V and 7 bases at J, with 12 bases between the two ends. This CDR3 comprises 13 residues. The germline CDR1 and CDR2 sequences are SGHTA and FQGNSA. The CDR3 protein is CASSKTGDQPQHF. CDR3 sequence (DNA): TGTGCCAGCAGCAAGACAGGTGACCAGCCCCAGCATTTT.

This clonotype appeared many times. The genes are TRBV10-3 and TRBJ1-6; 7 bases align to TRBD1. The germline V gene has CDR1 ENHRY and CDR2 SYGVKD. This CDR3 is 13 amino acids long. Trimming removed 10 bases from V and 8 bases from J; junction bases left unmatched: 8. This CDR3 reads CATTGLEDSPLHF. CDR3 bases: TGTGCCACGACAGGGTTGGAGGATTCACCCCTCCACTTT.

This clonotype was seen more than once but under ten times. The chain recombines TRBV5-1 with TRBJ1-2; D uncertain. Between the trimmed V and J ends, which lost 1 base and 3 bases, there was a span of 10 bases. CDR3 length equals 14 residues. The germline V gene has CDR1 SGHRS and CDR2 YFSETQ. CDR3 DNA sequence: TGCGCCAGCAGCTTGCTCGAAACCGACTATGGCTACACCTTC. As protein: CASSLLETDYGYTF.